The rows below give T cell receptor beta chains drawn from one sample of a study of blood T cell repertoires in COVID-19. Profiling relied on immunoSEQ multiplex PCR, and the TCRdb table lists in-frame clones only, not all of them. The data show some 200,000 clones, around 85% seen once. The sample was peripheral blood. All receptors derive from a woman aged 60-70 years with acute or convalescent COVID-19. Both conserved end residues are part of each CDR3. The D gene is left open where the match is weak. A clone size is listed for some rows: how often the clone was seen (once, few, many), or a class if it is expanded.

d_call	v_call	j_call	clone_size	cdr3_aa	cdr3_nt
NA	TRBV7-8	TRBJ2-3	NA	CASARRQRFVTDTQYF	TGTGCCAGCGCTCGGCGGCAGCGTTTCGTCACAGATACGCAGTATTTT
NA	TRBV10-1	TRBJ2-1	NA	CASSESGGRSEQFF	TGCGCCAGCAGTGAGTCTGGCGGTCGGAGTGAGCAGTTCTTC
TRBD1	TRBV15	TRBJ1-2	NA	CATSRGGQGGNYGYTF	TGTGCCACCAGCAGAGGGGGACAGGGAGGTAACTATGGCTACACCTTC
NA	TRBV30	TRBJ1-3	NA	CAWSNRLGDTIYF	TGTGCCTGGAGTAACAGGCTTGGAGACACCATATATTTT
NA	TRBV7-9	TRBJ2-4	once	CASSPPGFDKNIQYF	TGTGCCAGCAGCCCCCCAGGTTTTGACAAAAACATTCAGTACTTC
TRBD2	TRBV27	TRBJ2-1	NA	CASSLSSRLAGDEQFF	TGTGCCAGCAGTTTAAGTTCCCGCCTAGCGGGCGATGAGCAGTTCTTC
NA	TRBV5-1	TRBJ1-1	NA	CASSLRAGENTEAFF	TGCGCCAGCAGCTTGCGTGCCGGGGAGAACACTGAAGCTTTCTTT
NA	TRBV4-1	TRBJ2-7	many	CASSQWRSSYEQYF	TGCGCCAGCAGCCAATGGAGATCGAGCTACGAGCAGTACTTC
NA	TRBV5-1	TRBJ2-1	NA	CASSLARQVDEQFF	TGCGCCAGCAGCTTGGCCCGTCAGGTCGATGAGCAGTTCTTC
NA	TRBV28	TRBJ2-7	NA	CASSSGLSSYEQYF	TGTGCCAGCAGTTCGGGACTGAGCTCCTACGAGCAGTACTTC
NA	TRBV19	TRBJ1-2	NA	CASSKTENYGYTF	TGTGCCAGTAGTAAGACAGAAAACTATGGCTACACCTTC
NA	TRBV6-5	TRBJ2-7	NA	CASMGLGQGSYEQYF	TGTGCCAGCATGGGGCTTGGCCAGGGGTCGTACGAGCAGTACTTC
TRBD1	TRBV29-1	TRBJ2-5	NA	CSVRDRNQETQYF	TGCAGCGTTAGGGACAGGAACCAAGAGACCCAGTACTTC
NA	TRBV18	TRBJ1-2	NA	CASSPGYGYTF	TGTGCCAGCTCACCCGGTTATGGCTACACCTTC
NA	TRBV6-4	TRBJ1-1	NA	CASSVEVGGTEAFF	TGTGCCAGCAGTGTCGAGGTAGGAGGCACTGAAGCTTTCTTT
NA	TRBV28	TRBJ1-1	NA	CASSPRRVGAGTEAFF	TGTGCCAGCAGTCCCCGAAGGGTCGGAGCGGGGACCGAAGCTTTCTTT
NA	TRBV20-1	TRBJ2-1	NA	CSARGDNEQFF	TGCAGTGCTAGAGGCGACAATGAGCAGTTCTTC
TRBD1	TRBV25-1	TRBJ1-4	NA	CASSPGTANEKLFF	TGTGCCAGCAGTCCCGGGACAGCTAATGAAAAACTGTTTTTT
TRBD1	TRBV11-2	TRBJ2-5	few	CASSLRTGEETQYF	TGTGCCAGCAGCTTAAGAACAGGGGAAGAGACCCAGTACTTC
NA	TRBV6-5	TRBJ2-3	once	CASTAGLGDTQYF	TGTGCCAGCACCGCGGGGTTGGGGGATACGCAGTATTTT
NA	TRBV6-1	TRBJ1-1	once	CASSDPNTEAFF	TGTGCCAGCAGTGACCCTAACACTGAAGCTTTCTTT
TRBD1	TRBV28	TRBJ1-5	NA	CASSPPRTGGDQPQHF	TGTGCCAGCAGTCCTCCCAGGACAGGGGGCGATCAGCCCCAGCATTTT
NA	TRBV27	TRBJ1-6	once	CASRLGGVVPSPLHF	TGTGCCAGCCGCCTCGGAGGGGTCGTACCTTCACCCCTCCACTTT
NA	TRBV2	TRBJ1-2	NA	CASSQRGGAGYTF	TGTGCCAGCAGCCAAAGGGGGGGTGCTGGCTACACCTTC
TRBD2	TRBV5-4	TRBJ2-3	NA	CASSLLAGPSDTQYF	TGTGCCAGCAGCTTGCTAGCGGGGCCCTCAGATACGCAGTATTTT
TRBD2	TRBV5-1	TRBJ2-1	NA	CASSGTSGSVNEQFF	TGCGCCAGCAGCGGCACTAGCGGGAGTGTCAATGAGCAGTTCTTC
NA	TRBV5-1	TRBJ2-3	NA	CASSLQVSDTQYF	TGCGCCAGCAGCTTACAGGTATCAGATACGCAGTATTTT
NA	TRBV27	TRBJ1-2	once	CASSLSSTTLNYGYTF	TGTGCCAGCAGTTTATCCTCGACAACGCTTAACTATGGCTACACCTTC
NA	TRBV3-1/TRBV3-2	TRBJ2-2	NA	CASSPAGTNTGELFF	TGTGCCAGCAGCCCAGCGGGTACGAACACCGGGGAGCTGTTTTTT